This paragraph covers one T cell receptor (beta chain) sequence. Antigen specificity is unknown. The assay was immunoSEQ multiplex PCR, and TCRdb's table has in-frame clones only and misses some. The repertoire includes more than 6,500 clones, roughly 94% of them detected once, and under 1.5% sits in the top ten. The record originates from a study of T cell clonotyping in hematopoietic cell transplantation. Recipient blood drawn about 28 days pretransplant and days 30, 100, 180 after. General study results and limits: Recipient TCR diversity dropped after transplant; expanded clonotypes rose from day 30 to 180. CD4 and CD8 repertoire contributions could not be separated without sorting.

The CDR3 has 10 amino acids. Germline-derived CDR1 and CDR2 are DFQATT and SNEGSKA (reference sequence). The V gene lost 3 bases and the J gene lost 5 bases, with 4 bases spanning the gap. This receptor was taken from a male patient in his sixties or seventies who had an allogeneic stem cell transplant from an unrelated donor, so T cells may come from the graft donor. Some clones in this sample may be carry-over from other donors' samples. The V and J genes are TRBV20-1 and TRBJ1-2; D gene unclear. The sequenced sample was peripheral blood mononuclear cells, obtained 30 days after allogeneic stem cell transplant. CDR3 region: CSASTYGYTF. The CDR3, as DNA: TGCAGTGCTAGTACTTATGGCTACACCTTC.